This T cell receptor (beta chain) stems from a study of blood T cell repertoires in COVID-19 (dated by TCRdb to about 2020). About the study as a whole: Collaborator samples came from the United States, Italy and Spain and covered acute and convalescent phases of COVID-19. The material from the prospective study consisted of cDNA or gDNA derived from T cells, B-cell-depleted T cells, or PBMCs. Subjects who had been exposed to COVID-19, were actively infected with it, or had recovered from it provided the deeply sampled blood TCRbeta repertoires that made up the dataset. A freely available public database, intended as a resource for researchers studying the immune response to SARS-CoV-2, is where the repertoires were released. The samples were drawn from two sources: the first 160 participants of the ongoing ImmuneRACE study, and 1,000 to 1,500 subjects contributed by 6 global collaborators. The sample metadata nearly always contained a de-identified subject ID, COVID-19 status, age in years and sex. HLA class I and class II types, where available, came from metadata supplied by the sample provider rather than from assay-based typing. What the authors observed across the whole study: The quantity of clinical and demographic metadata differed by source and by participant and was supplied without curation.

CDR1 LNHDA and CDR2 SQIVND are derived from the germline V gene (reference sequence). V has 7 bases trimmed and J has 10 bases trimmed; junction bases matching no gene number 11. The cysteine opens and the phenylalanine closes a CDR3 of 16 amino acids. Kept here is only the CDR3 DNA, which spans 48 bases and is read in frame from base 1. Points on this clone: Its antigen is still unknown. Base-call qualities are not available, and no considerably larger clone is one nucleotide away.

TCRbeta CDR3 regions were amplified from genomic DNA using the immunoSEQ Assay, a bias-controlled multiplex PCR. In the source study's methods: Nucleated cell counts per sample were estimated from amplification of reference gene primers within the assay. To quantify the absolute abundance of each unique TCRbeta CDR3 rearrangement, sequence reads were collapsed and filtered. For each sample, productive Simpson clonality was calculated by taking the square root of Simpson's diversity index across productive rearrangements. TCRdb carries this immuneACCESS record with in-frame sequences only. Its versions omit some clonotypes, under half of them owing to an unresolved V gene in the studies checked, with the rest unexplained. V, J and clone size are those of that table, while D and trimming were read from the DNA. In this sample the table shows 280,000 or so clones, approximately 90% of which occur a single time. In total, the top ten clones hold roughly an eighth of the sample.

The collaborating institutions used their own protocols to collect whole blood in K2EDTA tubes. For TCRbeta analysis, collaborator samples were shipped as frozen whole blood, as isolated PBMCs, or as DNA extracted from either sample type. The TCR originated in a woman in her fifties or sixties with acute or convalescent COVID-19. The chain is encoded by TRBV19 joined to TRBJ2-1, with 15 bases aligning to TRBD2. The sequencing sample was made of peripheral blood. Read as DNA, the sequence is TGTGCCAGTACTAGGCCGGGACTAGCGGGAGGACTGGAGCAGTTCTTC. Its protein reads: CASTRPGLAGGLEQFF.